Listed here are 30 T cell receptor beta chains from one sample, sequenced in a study of T cells in Graves' hyperthyroidism and ophthalmopathy. RNA transcripts served as the template for amplifying TCR beta CDR3 regions. During a first-round RT-PCR of the TCR CDR3, the HTBI primer set was used. TCRdb re-derived calls from the multiplex PCR reads in MiXCR, one entry per CDR3 protein. Of about 620,000 distinct CDR3 sequences detected, around 15% appear once; the ten largest clones hold 3.8%. The sequenced sample consisted of blood. The origin of the receptors is a woman in her twenties or thirties with Graves' hyperthyroidism.

This chain links TRBV9 with TRBJ2-7; no reliable D call. Germline V gene data show CDR1 as SGDLS and CDR2 as YYNGEE. CDR3 length equals 15 residues. Trimming left V 0 bases short and J 3 bases short, with 13 bases between. The chain's CDR3 is CASSVEPLPDYEQYF. For the CDR3, the DNA is TGTGCCAGCAGCGTAGAGCCGCTCCCAGACTACGAGCAGTACTTC.

This chain links TRBV6-1 with TRBJ1-5, with D perhaps matching TRBD1 (5 bases). Looked up from germline, CDR1 is MNHNS and CDR2 is SASEGT. The CDR3 totals 13 residues. The V end was cut by 7 bases, the J end by 6 bases, with 13 bases between. Here the CDR3 reads CASNRRVGQPQHF. The CDR3 nucleotides read TGTGCCAGCAATCGCAGGGTGGGTCAGCCCCAGCATTTT.

V usage is TRBV20-1 and J usage is TRBJ2-3; D is undetermined. V was shortened by 5 bases and J by 3 bases, with 9 bases between the two germline ends. The CDR3 runs 12 residues. Germline CDR1 and CDR2: DFQATT and SNEGSKA (reference sequence). The CDR3 DNA reads TGCAGTGCTCTACAAGGAACAGATACGCAGTATTTT. Its protein is CSALQGTDTQYF.

This clonotype was found many times. The V gene is TRBV27, the J gene TRBJ2-5, with 9 nucleotides matching TRBD1. This CDR3 is 14 amino acids long. V was pared by 4 bases and J by 8 bases, with 8 bases of the junction left unmatched. Germline CDR1 and CDR2: MNHEY and SMNVEV (reference sequence). CDR3 in DNA: TGTGCCAGCAGTTCGCTCCGGGACAGGGTAACCCAGTACTTC. It encodes CASSSLRDRVTQYF.

Ten or more counts support this clonotype. The V call is TRBV7-3, the J call TRBJ2-7; 7 bases map to TRBD1. The J segment lost 7 bases and the V segment lost 5 bases, leaving 8 bases of the junction unmatched. Per the germline V gene, CDR1 is SGHTA and CDR2 is FQGTGA. The CDR3 has 13 residues. Here the CDR3 reads CASSADRVGEQYF. The CDR3, as DNA: TGTGCCAGCAGCGCTGACAGGGTTGGGGAGCAGTACTTC. Based on the CDR3 plus reference TRBV7-3 and TRBJ2-7, the full variable domain is GAGVSQTPSNKVTEKGKYVELRCDPISGHTALYWYRQSLGQGPEFLIYFQGTGAADDSGLPNDRFFAVRPEGSVSTLKIQRTERGDSAVYLCASSADRVGEQYFGPGTRLTVT.

In the case of this clonotype: Sequence at one end of the junction differs from germline and may be a read error. The chain uses TRBV28 and TRBJ2-1; D is unresolved. The CDR3 consists of 11 residues. Germline assignment: CDR1 MDHEN and CDR2 SYDVKM. CDR3: CASSFSVERFF. Here the CDR3 DNA reads TGTGCCAGCAGTTTCTCCGTTGAGCGGTTCTTC.

The CDR3 loop is CAISGGQANSPLHF. The CDR3 coding sequence is TGTGCCATCAGTGGGGGACAGGCTAATTCACCCCTCCACTTT. The rearrangement joins TRBV10-3 to TRBJ1-6; 8 positions match TRBD1. CDR1 ENHRY and CDR2 SYGVKD come from the germline V gene. J gave up 6 bases and V 4 bases, and 2 bases lay outside the gene matches. The CDR3 sequence is 14 residues long.

This clonotype was counted only a few times. CDR3: CASSLRNLGSTGELFF. Here the CDR3 DNA reads TGCGCCAGCAGCTTGAGAAATCTCGGGTCCACCGGGGAGCTGTTTTTT. The chain has TRBV5-1 and TRBJ2-2; no firm D call. There are 16 residues in the CDR3. Trimming took 1 base from V and 4 from J, leaving 14 bases between them. Germline CDR1 is SGHRS and CDR2 is YFSETQ.

The V call is TRBV5-5, the J call TRBJ1-1; D uncertain. V dropped 4 bases and J dropped 7 bases, with 11 bases sitting between them. The CDR3 runs to 12 residues. Germline V gene data show CDR1 as SGHKS and CDR2 as YYEKEE (reference sequence). The CDR3 loop reads CASSPADLEAFF. The CDR3 nucleotides read TGTGCCAGCAGCCCCGCGGACCTTGAAGCTTTCTTT.

The sample holds many counts of this clonotype. The chain recombines TRBV28 with TRBJ2-1, with 9 bases identical to TRBD2. The germline V gene encodes CDR1 MDHEN and CDR2 SYDVKM. V gave up 3 bases and J gave up 2 bases; unmatched junction bases: 2. The CDR3 is 15 amino acids. The CDR3 region is CASSFGGRAYNEQFF. CDR3 in DNA: TGTGCCAGCAGTTTCGGCGGGAGGGCCTACAATGAGCAGTTCTTC. Variable domain in full (rest from reference TRBV28 and TRBJ2-1): DVKVTQSSRYLVKRTGEKVFLECVQDMDHENMFWYRQDPGLGLRLIYFSYDVKMKEKGDIPEGYSVSREKKERFSLILESASTNQTSMYLCASSFGGRAYNEQFFGPGTRLTVL.

As regards this clonotype: Mismatch with germline at one junction end may stem from a read error. V gene TRBV14 combines with J gene TRBJ2-1; no clear D gene. CDR3 length: 12 residues. Germline V gene lookup returns CDR1 SGHDN and CDR2 FVKESK. The CDR3 bases are TGTACCAGCAGCCCGTCCTGGGATGAGCAGTTCTTC. Translating it yields CTSSPSWDEQFF.

This clonotype was detected only a few times. As DNA, the CDR3 is TGTGCCAGCAGCCGGGACTACTCTAGCACAGATACGCAGTATTTT. This sequence encodes CASSRDYSSTDTQYF. This chain links TRBV2 with TRBJ2-3, with TRBD2 matching over 7 bases. CDR3 length equals 15 residues. Trimming removed 6 bases from V and 0 bases from J; junction bases left unmatched: 6. CDR1 SNHLY and CDR2 FYNNEI come from the germline V gene.

J is TRBJ2-7 and V is TRBV4-2; a weak D match, TRBD1 (5 bases). The germline CDR1 and CDR2 sequences are LGHNA and YNFKEQ. The CDR3 is 13 amino acids. The germline V and J ends were trimmed by 6 bases and 3 bases, with 12 bases remaining between them. CDR3 residues: CASSQGCYYEQYF. The CDR3 region has the DNA TGTGCCAGCAGTCAGGGCTGCTACTACGAGCAGTACTTC.

The chain recombines TRBV20-1 with TRBJ2-7; 9 bases line up with TRBD2. V was pared by 2 bases and J by 0 bases, with 11 bases of the junction left unmatched. This CDR3 is built from 17 residues. From germline, CDR1 is DFQATT and CDR2 SNEGSKA (reference sequence). The CDR3 loop is CSARSQGLSGSSYEQYF. In DNA, the CDR3 is TGCAGTGCTAGAAGCCAGGGTCTTAGCGGGAGCTCCTACGAGCAGTACTTC.

The V call is TRBV12-3 or TRBV12-4, the J call TRBJ1-1, with a weak D call TRBD1 (6 bases). The CDR3 has 14 residues. Trimming shortened V by 3 bases and J by 7 bases, and 15 bases separated the two germline ends. This chain's CDR3 is CASSFSGVMGEAFF. The CDR3 nucleotides read TGTGCCAGCAGTTTCTCAGGGGTTATGGGTGAAGCTTTCTTT.

This clonotype has only a few counts. The rearrangement links TRBV28 to TRBJ1-3, with D possibly being TRBD1 (6 bases). The CDR3 spans 14 residues. Trimming took off 2 bases at V and 8 bases at J, with 13 bases between the two ends. The V gene's germline CDR1 is MDHEN and CDR2 SYDVKM. CDR3 bases: TGTGCCAGCAGTTTAGGGGGGCGCGTGGACACCATATATTTT. It yields the protein CASSLGGRVDTIYF.

In this sample, this clonotype turned up many times. This chain connects TRBV5-5 to TRBJ1-1; D gene uncertain. CDR3 size: 13 residues. The V and J ends lost 6 bases and 1 base respectively, with 10 bases between them. In germline, CDR1 is SGHKS, CDR2 YYEKEE (reference sequence). The CDR3 here is CASTERPNTEAFF. The CDR3 region has the DNA TGTGCCAGCACCGAGAGACCGAACACTGAAGCTTTCTTT.

The V and J genes are TRBV9 and TRBJ1-2; D is perhaps TRBD1 (6 bases). The V gene lost 3 bases and the J gene lost 4 bases, with 13 bases spanning the gap. The CDR3 covers 14 residues. Germline CDR1 is SGDLS and CDR2 is YYNGEE. The CDR3 protein is CASSAEGGGYGYTF. CDR3 in DNA: TGTGCCAGCAGCGCCGAGGGGGGTGGCTATGGCTACACCTTC.

This clonotype has just a few counts. The V call is TRBV29-1, the J call TRBJ1-1, with D perhaps matching TRBD1 (5 bases). The CDR3 is 13 amino acids. The ends were cut back, 7 bases at V and 1 base at J, with 13 bases in the middle. CDR1 is SQVTM, CDR2 ANQGSEA, per germline. CDR3 nucleotide sequence: TGCAGCGGGGTCCTTCAGGGGAACACTGAAGCTTTCTTT. This sequence encodes CSGVLQGNTEAFF.

This clonotype was recorded at least ten times. This chain connects TRBV2 to TRBJ2-1, with D unresolved. Germline V gene sequence: CDR1 SNHLY, CDR2 FYNNEI. CDR3 length: 12 amino acids. Trimming took off 4 bases at V and 5 bases at J, with 6 bases between the two ends. The CDR3 DNA sequence: TGTGCCAGCAGTGGACCAAACAATGAGCAGTTCTTC. As protein: CASSGPNNEQFF.

Ten or more counts support this clonotype. The rearrangement uses TRBV5-6 and TRBJ1-2; D not certain. The CDR3 extends over 12 amino acids. Germline loops: CDR1 SGHDT, CDR2 YYEEEE. V was pared by 7 bases and J by 8 bases, with 15 bases between. The CDR3 coding sequence is TGTGCCAGCGGAACAGAAGGGCAGGGCTACACCTTC. Protein product: CASGTEGQGYTF.

This clonotype was recorded at least ten times. The chain links TRBV7-8 to TRBJ2-5; possible D gene TRBD1, 6 bases. The germline V gene has CDR1 SGHVS and CDR2 FQNEAQ. Trimming took 1 base from V and 3 from J, leaving 6 bases between them. The CDR3 is 13 amino acids. The CDR3 region is CASSLGTEETQYF. DNA of the CDR3: TGTGCCAGCAGCTTAGGGACAGAAGAGACCCAGTACTTC.

This clonotype was seen at least ten times. For the CDR3, the DNA is TGTGCCAGCAGCCAGGGACTACTCCAAGAGACCCAGTACTTC. Translation gives CASSQGLLQETQYF. The chain employs TRBV3-1 and TRBJ2-5, with 7 nucleotides matching TRBD2. V was clipped by 3 bases and J by 1 base; unmatched bases: 2. Germline assignment: CDR1 LGHDT and CDR2 YNNKEL (reference sequence). CDR3 length: 14 residues.

This clonotype was found many times. The chain has TRBV2 and TRBJ1-1; D call uncertain. CDR3 length equals 11 residues. Germline CDR1 is SNHLY and CDR2 is FYNNEI. V was clipped by 10 bases and J by 8 bases, with 14 bases between them. This chain's CDR3 is CATPRGLEAFF. DNA of the CDR3: TGTGCCACCCCCCGAGGGCTAGAAGCTTTCTTT.

This clonotype was seen many times. The chain employs TRBV28 and TRBJ2-3; D gene unclear. The V end lost 3 bases, the J end lost 0 bases, and 13 bases lay between the germline ends. The germline gives CDR1 MDHEN, CDR2 SYDVKM. The CDR3 has 16 residues. CDR3 sequence reads: CASSLTSVSSTDTQYF. In nucleotides, the CDR3 is TGTGCCAGCAGTTTGACAAGCGTTTCTAGCACAGATACGCAGTATTTT.

This clonotype was seen only a few times. This chain connects TRBV6-1 to TRBJ2-1; D is undetermined. Germline assignment: CDR1 MNHNS and CDR2 SASEGT. With 9 bases removed from V and 5 bases from J, the gap between germline ends came to 14 bases. This CDR3 spans 13 amino acids. The CDR3 region is CASAAIPHNEQFF. The CDR3 region has the DNA TGTGCCAGTGCCGCCATCCCCCACAATGAGCAGTTCTTC.

The V and J genes are TRBV2 and TRBJ2-7; D possibly matches TRBD1 or TRBD2 (7 bases each). Germline V gene sequence: CDR1 SNHLY, CDR2 FYNNEI. This CDR3 is built from 14 residues. V was trimmed by 8 bases and J by 1 base, leaving 15 bases between them. CDR3 DNA sequence: TGTGCCAGCGGGAGGGGGCGAGGGTCCTACGAGCAGTACTTC. Translating gives CASGRGRGSYEQYF.

This clonotype was detected many times. The chain has TRBV7-2 and TRBJ2-4; D gene uncertain. The CDR3 contains 13 residues. Germline CDR1 is SGHTA and CDR2 is FQGNSA. Trimming removed 5 bases from V and 5 bases from J, with 10 bases in between. The CDR3 region is CASSQWTENIQYF. CDR3 coding DNA: TGTGCCAGCAGCCAGTGGACGGAAAACATTCAGTACTTC.

The rearrangement uses TRBV3-1 and TRBJ2-1; D unresolved. From germline, CDR1 is LGHDT and CDR2 YNNKEL (reference sequence). V lost 0 bases and J lost 13, with 13 bases in between. The CDR3 consists of 13 residues. This CDR3 is CASSQDLDLPQFF. The CDR3 bases are TGTGCCAGCAGCCAAGATTTGGACCTGCCACAGTTCTTC.

This clonotype occurred many times. This chain links TRBV28 with TRBJ2-7, with TRBD1 as a possible D gene (6 bases). Germline lookup yields CDR1 MDHEN and CDR2 SYDVKM. Trimming cost V 7 bases and J 4 bases, with 14 bases left between them. This CDR3 is 13 amino acids long. CDR3 nucleotide sequence: TGTGCCAGCATGAGACAGGACCAATACGAGCAGTACTTC. Translating gives CASMRQDQYEQYF.